This T cell receptor beta chain was sequenced in a study of blood T cells in healthy people across ages. This clonotype has more than one count but fewer than ten. The second PCR ran roughly 6 to 11 cycles with a sample-barcoded 5' primer and J-beta primers. TCRdb re-analysed the 5' RACE reads in MiXCR, keeping a single row per CDR3 protein. The sample carries more than 1,400,000 distinct CDR3 sequences, around 42% recorded once. V lost 6 bases, J lost 12 bases, and 27 bases lay in between. This CDR3 region has 16 residues. The receptor's source is a woman under 30 in good health. Sequencing was carried out using blood. The rearrangement uses TRBV12-3 or TRBV12-4 and TRBJ2-1; D assignment may be TRBD1 or TRBD2 (5 bases each). The CDR3 protein is CASRPPGTSFGNRQFF. The DNA of the CDR3 is TGTGCCAGCAGGCCTCCCGGGACCTCTTTCGGTAATCGGCAGTTCTTC.